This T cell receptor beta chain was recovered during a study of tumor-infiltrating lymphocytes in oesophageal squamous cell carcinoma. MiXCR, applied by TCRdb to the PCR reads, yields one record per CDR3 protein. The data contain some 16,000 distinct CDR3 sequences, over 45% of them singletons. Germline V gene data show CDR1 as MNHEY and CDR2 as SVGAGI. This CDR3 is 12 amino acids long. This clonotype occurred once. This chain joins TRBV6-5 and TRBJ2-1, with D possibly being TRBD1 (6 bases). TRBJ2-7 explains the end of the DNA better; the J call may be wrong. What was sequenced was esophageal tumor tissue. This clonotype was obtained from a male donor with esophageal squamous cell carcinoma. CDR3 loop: CASSRTELEQYF. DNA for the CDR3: TGTGCCAGCAGCAGGACAGAGCTTGAGCAGTACTTC.